The rows below give T cell receptor beta chains drawn from one sample of a study of T cells expressing NK-cell markers. Using the 5' RACE reads, TCRdb records one entry per CDR3 protein without DNA. The sample has fewer than 300,000 distinct CDR3 sequences; the top ten hold more than 3.5%. Source material: blood T cells: a sorted CD56 or NKG2C T cell subset, CD4+ or CD8+ T cells, or bulk PBMC T cells (not recorded which). The receptor source for this set is a woman aged 18-69 years in good health. Both conserved end residues are part of each CDR3.

>TRBV27|TRBJ2-1
CASSLGPVDEQFF
>TRBV19|TRBJ2-7
CASGAGTGRREQYF
>TRBV5-1|TRBJ1-1
CASSGRQGASTEAFF
>TRBV5-6|TRBJ2-2
CASSFGTGEITGELFF
>TRBV5-1|TRBJ2-2
CASSSGLDTGELFF
>TRBV7-2|TRBJ2-3
CASSILPDTQYF
>TRBV6-2/TRBV6-3|TRBJ1-4
CASSSYRGDAEKLFF
>TRBV28|TRBJ1-1
CASSPTGTGVSTEAFF
>TRBV20-1|TRBJ1-5
CSAREVGRTHNQPQHF
>TRBV18|TRBJ1-4
CASSPPQGTGGEKLFF
>TRBV18|TRBJ1-4
CASSPQTTGFPNEKLFF
>TRBV4-2|TRBJ2-3
CASSQGGLAGGYGDTQYF
>TRBV11-2|TRBJ2-7
CASSLVAGTSGRGNEQYF
>TRBV20-1|TRBJ1-3
CSASAGTGNTIYF
>TRBV28|TRBJ2-2
CASRRTGRGELFF
>TRBV15|TRBJ2-1
CATSRAAGGNNEQFF
>TRBV7-2|TRBJ2-5
CASSLAGLAETQYF
>TRBV11-3|TRBJ2-2
CASSSGLAGNTGELFF
>TRBV3-1|TRBJ2-2
CASSLHTGELFF
>TRBV6-2/TRBV6-3|TRBJ2-1
CASSYRPPRDNEQFF
>TRBV9|TRBJ2-7
CASSADPSGRADYEQYF
>TRBV6-5|TRBJ1-1
CASSYPGTGSFF
>TRBV20-1|TRBJ2-6
CSARRQGASGANVLTF
>TRBV20-1|TRBJ1-2
CSARADGRTNYGYTF
>TRBV20-1|TRBJ1-4
CSAREGAREEKLFF
>TRBV7-2|TRBJ1-1
CASSTWAGTEAFF
>TRBV29-1|TRBJ1-5
CSVATGTSRNQPQHF
>TRBV10-3|TRBJ2-5
CAISESIRPGETQYF
>TRBV20-1|TRBJ2-3
CSANGGYSTDTQYF
>TRBV5-1|TRBJ2-1
CASSLVPGDHNEQFF
>TRBV12-3/TRBV12-4|TRBJ2-2
CASMMDRADGELFF
>TRBV9|TRBJ2-5
CASSVEQGETQYF
>TRBV4-3|TRBJ1-4
CASSQGPRGATNEKLFF
>TRBV7-2|TRBJ1-1
CASSLRTASEAFF
>TRBV4-3|TRBJ2-2
CASSQPGTLGELFF
>TRBV12-3/TRBV12-4|TRBJ2-2
CASSRGLAGGTGELFF
>TRBV7-9|TRBJ1-6
CASSFETGGDSPLHF
>TRBV27|TRBJ2-7
CASRFRGNYEQYF
>TRBV5-4|TRBJ2-2
CASSWAGTTFGELFF
>TRBV20-1|TRBJ1-4
CSARGPRGGGEKLFF
>TRBV20-1|TRBJ1-1
CSAIKTGKNTEAFF
>TRBV7-2|TRBJ2-3
CASSLEFSSDTQYF
>TRBV19|TRBJ1-6
CASSPRTNSPLHF
>TRBV5-1|TRBJ2-1
CASSLLREEQFF
>TRBV7-2|TRBJ1-1
CASSPGGQKNTEAFF